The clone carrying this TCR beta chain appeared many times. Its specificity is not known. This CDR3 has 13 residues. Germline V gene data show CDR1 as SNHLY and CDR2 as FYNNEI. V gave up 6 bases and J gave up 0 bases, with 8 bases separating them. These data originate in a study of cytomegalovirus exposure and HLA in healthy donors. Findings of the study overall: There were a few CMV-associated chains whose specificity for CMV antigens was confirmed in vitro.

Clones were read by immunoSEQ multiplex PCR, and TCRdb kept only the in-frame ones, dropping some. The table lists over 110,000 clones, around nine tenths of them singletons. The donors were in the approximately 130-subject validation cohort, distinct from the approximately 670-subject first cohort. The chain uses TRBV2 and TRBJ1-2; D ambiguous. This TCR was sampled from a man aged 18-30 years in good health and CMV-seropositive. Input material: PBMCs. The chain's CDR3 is CASRALANYGYTF. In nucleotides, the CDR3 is TGTGCCAGCAGGGCCCTAGCTAACTATGGCTACACCTTC.